This T cell receptor beta chain comes out of a study of cytomegalovirus exposure and HLA in healthy donors (dated by TCRdb to about 2017). About the investigation overall: In an earlier analysis of 550 to 750 of the donors, less than 350 Gb of sequence data and 90 million to 120 million unique TCR beta sequences from roughly 200 million T cells were reported. Roughly 5 DR-DQ haplotypes were handled as single units for association and clustering, since linkage in the cohort was strong. Every discovery cohort repertoire had been produced on one sequencing platform. About 300 gigabases of sequencing data and some 85 million unique TCR sequences were included in an early release covering about 700 HLA-typed donors. An earlier analysis of 587 of the donors used high-throughput TCR beta sequencing to judge whether each TCR beta V gene segment behaved as functional or pseudogenic. Class I and class II HLA loci were covered by the typing at four-digit resolution. The number of typed donors differed by locus: about 620-640 for A, B, C, DRB1 and DQB1; 500 to 550 for DQA1; 606 for DPA1; and roughly 490 for DPB1. The later analysis used no new phenotypic data to find candidate immune exposures, relying instead on TCR beta sequences and their occurrence across donors. A later genetic analysis used genome-wide SNP genotypes for about 55% of the 666 donors, treating that subset as a discovery cohort. A later analysis re-analyzed previously published TCR beta repertoires from 650 to 800 donors and added high-resolution HLA genotyping to study TCR occurrence patterns. The study used immunosequencing to profile the T cell repertoires of 666 subjects and linked those repertoires to cytomegalovirus serostatus. On average, around 200,000 unique TCR beta nucleotide sequences were sequenced per donor among 350 to 400 genotyped donors of the cohort, with roughly 20% of those sequences being non-productive. The study was designed to test whether signatures of past pathogen exposure could be identified by cataloging public T cell receptors. Donor age, sex, ethnicity and CMV serostatus were compiled together with the repertoire data. Besides the first cohort of hundreds of subjects, a separate validation cohort made up of roughly 130 different subjects was used. Among the roughly 400 genotyped donors, around 81% belonged to the genetic ancestry cluster associated with self-reported Caucasian donors. To predict cytomegalovirus infection status, the study brought together high-throughput TCR immunosequencing, statistical association of individual TCRs with disease status, and machine learning.

The cohort was made up of 500 to 850 healthy bone marrow donors. At the time of sampling, every cohort member was nominally healthy, though immune exposures that went unrecorded were likely present. The donor was CMV seronegative and belonged to the group of roughly 330 seronegative cohort members. A peripheral blood sample was provided by each donor, and peripheral blood mononuclear cells were used for TCR beta sequencing. The Qiagen DNeasy Blood Extraction Kit was used to extract genomic DNA from the blood cell samples. Library preparation was by the immunoSEQ multiplex PCR assay. For the multiplex PCR, a mixture combining 60 forward primers for TCR Vbeta segments and 13 reverse primers for TCR Jbeta segments was used. The CDR3 region of rearranged TCR beta genes was amplified from genomic DNA with a multiplex PCR assay. The Illumina HiSeq System was used to sequence the amplified TCR beta libraries as 87-base-pair reads. In the source study's methods: A later analysis tallied 70 million to 100 million unique TCR beta chains across the roughly 610 repertoires, and around 12 million of those chains were shared by two or more donors. To remove PCR and sequencing errors, raw reads were error-corrected and collapsed into unique sequences using a nearest-neighbor algorithm that merged closely related sequences. To assign V, D and J gene segments, CDR3 sequences were aligned to IMGT reference sequences. For a sequence to be retained, at least a six-nucleotide match to both a V gene segment and a J gene segment was required. A rearrangement counted as productive if the CDR3 had no stop codons and remained in frame with V and J, and every other rearrangement counted as non-productive. CDR3 was defined by IMGT convention, running from the second conserved V-encoded cysteine to the conserved J-encoded phenylalanine. Sequences without an unambiguous match to a single V gene segment were excluded from the earlier analysis of 450 to 650 of the donors. An earlier analysis of fewer than 750 of the donors called V segments functional above 56.7% productive rearrangements and segregating when the between-donor standard deviation exceeded 5%. A statistical classification framework was developed to diagnose cytomegalovirus status using the catalog of TCR beta chain sequences. A later analysis assigned V and J genes by comparing TCR nucleotide sequences with IMGT/GENE-DB human TR gene sequences. Using the TCRdist pipeline, a later analysis assigned CDR3 sequences along with most-parsimonious VDJ recombination scenarios. In a later analysis, each TCR beta chain was defined by its CDR3 amino acid sequence together with its V-gene family, and reads without a unique V-gene family were excluded. A later analysis removed 450 to 600 highly shared, low-generation-probability nucleotide sequences to deal with suspected cross-contamination and a sequencing artifact. For each public chain, a later analysis derived a clonal expansion index from normalized ranks of inferred template counts within each repertoire. Generation probabilities in a later analysis came from a VDJ recombination model fitted to out-of-frame rearrangements, and those results were checked against IGoR. A later analysis scored TCR-TCR, TCR-HLA and TCR-CMV co-occurrence with hypergeometric tests, applying a repertoire-size bias correction to TCR pairs. A later analysis estimated false discovery rates by permuting HLA or CMV assignments 20 times. In a later analysis, co-occurring TCRs were grouped with DBSCAN, and TCRdist sequence similarity was added when clustering was performed within HLA-allele-positive subsets. Repertoires with fewer than 30,000 or more than 120,000 public chains were left out of co-occurrence clustering, as were about 5 repertoires with anomalous nucleotide sharing. The table was pulled from immuneACCESS by TCRdb, which kept in-frame rearrangements only. Such tables lose some clones; where checked, under half of the loss comes from unresolved V genes, and the rest has no known cause. From that table come the V and J calls and clone size; the DNA was used to work out D and trimming. Present in this sample are about 98,000 clones, around two thirds of which were seen just once. The top ten hold 1.5% to 2% of the sample.

A single count supports this clone. Its antigen specificity is not known. One base away there is no much larger clone; base qualities are not given. The CDR3 starts with the cysteine, ends with the phenylalanine, and has 14 residues. Of the read, only the CDR3 DNA is kept; its 42 bases are in frame from base 1. CDR1 and CDR2 were assigned from the germline V gene as SGHRS and YFSETQ. Deletion took 3 bases off V and 2 bases off J, with a span of 11 bases between the germline ends. Overall study results and their limits: When HLA alleles, especially DR and DQ, strongly co-occurred, TCR associations were difficult to assign to individual alleles. In a later analysis, several top co-occurrence clusters were reported to appear linked to parvovirus B19, influenza, CMV and Epstein-Barr virus. Compared with equally common non-associated chains, HLA-associated TCR beta chains in a later analysis were more clonally expanded and had lower generation probabilities. This cohort had only TCR beta chains sequenced, and the lack of alpha or paired-chain data limited which features could be detected. Compared with the roughly 670-donor mean, donors in an Asian-associated ancestry cluster had fewer N-insertions in productive TCRs, according to a later genetic analysis. The study listed 150 to 200 TCR beta chains as associated with cytomegalovirus. Linkage disequilibrium might explain the correlated functional status among segregating V segments, but an unknown experimental factor could not be excluded. In an earlier analysis of about 600 of the donors, most TCR beta V segments appeared in productive rearrangements about 87% or about 30% of the time, broadly matching IMGT annotations. Some IMGT-functional V segments, including TRBV6-2 and TRBV6-3, could not be told apart with the 87-base-pair reads, so those segments were excluded. An association between a missense DCLRE1C variant and V-gene and J-gene trimming of TCR beta chains was found in a later genetic analysis and replicated in an independent cohort. Three of the identified cytomegalovirus-associated TCR beta chains were confirmed in vitro to be specific for cytomegalovirus antigens. The classifier was reported to diagnose cytomegalovirus status with high specificity and sensitivity in both the original and validation cohorts. Because some donors lacked HLA typing at each locus, the association tests relied only on the typed subset. For the cohort, immune exposure information was limited to CMV serostatus. According to a later analysis, most CMV-associated TCR beta chains appeared to be HLA-restricted, and the HLA associations seemed to be driven largely by CMV exposure. Specific HLA alleles were associated with 15,000 to 20,000 TCR beta sequences at a false discovery rate of 0.05 in a later analysis. The presence/absence analyses assumed that sequencing depth was roughly uniform across donors, and that assumption may not be true. According to a later analysis, TCR association rates differed among HLA loci, with DRB1 alleles showing the most associated TCRs and HLA-C alleles showing the fewest. Because counts were too low, roughly 16 rarely observed V segments, including chromosome 9 orphons, were excluded from the earlier analysis of 587 of the donors. The authors suggested that the approach could potentially be generalized to other disease states and immunological phenotypes. A further reported finding was that TCR beta sequences accurately predicted the HLA-A and HLA-B alleles for most subjects in the first cohort. A group of highly shared sequence variants was considered likely to be a technical artifact of the sequencing pipeline. Most TCR sequences were observed very rarely across donors, whereas some public TCRs were present in many individuals.

This receptor chain uses TRBV5-1 and TRBJ1-2, with no D gene named confidently. The TCR was taken from a male donor in good health and CMV-seronegative. The sample was PBMCs. The CDR3 region has the sequence CASSSSAANYGYTF. The DNA reads TGCGCCAGCAGCTCCTCGGCGGCCAACTATGGCTACACCTTC.